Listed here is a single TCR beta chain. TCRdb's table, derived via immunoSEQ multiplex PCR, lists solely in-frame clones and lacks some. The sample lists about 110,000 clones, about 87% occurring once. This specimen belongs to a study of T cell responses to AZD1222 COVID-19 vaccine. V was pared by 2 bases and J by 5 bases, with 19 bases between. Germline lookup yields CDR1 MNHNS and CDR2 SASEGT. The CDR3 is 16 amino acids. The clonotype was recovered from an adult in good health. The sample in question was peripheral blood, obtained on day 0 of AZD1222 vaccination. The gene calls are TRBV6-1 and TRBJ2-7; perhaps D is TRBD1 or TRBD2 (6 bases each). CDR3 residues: CASSEFSRGLYNEQYF. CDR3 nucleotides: TGTGCCAGCAGTGAATTTAGCAGGGGACTCTACAACGAGCAGTACTTC.